What follows are 28 T cell receptor beta chains derived from one specimen sequenced in a study of T cells in Graves' hyperthyroidism and ophthalmopathy. From RNA transcripts, TCR beta CDR3 regions were amplified. A set of HTBI primers served as the primers for a first-round RT-PCR of the TCR CDR3. MiXCR, run by TCRdb on the multiplex PCR reads, gives a single entry per CDR3 protein. The table includes approximately 610,000 distinct CDR3 sequences, 14% to 15% detected once. The sample comprised blood. The receptor set was obtained from a woman aged 35 to 49 with Graves' ophthalmopathy.

This clonotype was recorded many times. The chain couples TRBV7-8 to TRBJ2-5; possibly TRBD1 for D (5 bases). Trimming left V 5 bases short and J 2 bases short, with 15 bases between. CDR1 and CDR2 from the germline V gene are SGHVS and FQNEAQ. The CDR3 runs 15 residues. CDR3 region: CASSGQTEQQETQYF. Here the CDR3 DNA reads TGTGCCAGCAGCGGCCAGACAGAGCAGCAAGAGACCCAGTACTTC.

The chain has TRBV7-2 and TRBJ2-7; 10 positions match TRBD2. The CDR3 contains 15 residues. V dropped 4 bases and J dropped 0; count of bases not matched to a gene: 3. Germline V gene data show CDR1 as SGHTA and CDR2 as FQGNSA. For the CDR3, the DNA is TGTGCCAGCAGCTCAACTAGCGGGACCTCCTACGAGCAGTACTTC. It specifies CASSSTSGTSYEQYF.

This clonotype appeared many times. This chain uses TRBV7-2 with TRBJ1-6; TRBD1 might be the D (5 bases). The CDR3 covers 15 residues. Germline CDR1 SGHTA, CDR2 FQGNSA. V lost 1 base to trimming and J lost 7 bases, with 11 bases between them. DNA of the CDR3: TGTGCCAGCAGCTTAGGCACAGGTTGGAATTCACCCCTCCACTTT. Residues: CASSLGTGWNSPLHF.

The rearrangement uses TRBV6-5 and TRBJ1-5, with D unresolved. Trimming took 0 bases from V and 6 from J, leaving 9 bases between them. Germline V gives CDR1 MNHEY, CDR2 SVGAGI. The length of the CDR3 is 14 residues. The CDR3 nucleotides are TGTGCCAGCAGTTACTCGACATTGGGTCAGCCCCAGCATTTT. This gives the protein CASSYSTLGQPQHF.

This chain links TRBV9 with TRBJ2-7, with 7 bases lining up with TRBD1. Germline V gene lookup returns CDR1 SGDLS and CDR2 YYNGEE. The ends lost 3 bases at V and 2 bases at J; junction bases unmatched: 8. The CDR3 is 15 residues long. The CDR3 DNA sequence: TGTGCCAGCAGCGGACGACAGGGATTAACCTACGAGCAGTACTTC. Encoded protein: CASSGRQGLTYEQYF.

This clonotype was counted at least ten times. This chain connects TRBV5-1 to TRBJ2-7, with 8 bases aligning to TRBD2. The junction had 6 bases not matched to a gene; V was cut back by 0 bases and J by 7 bases. This CDR3 region has 14 residues. The germline V gene has CDR1 SGHRS and CDR2 YFSETQ. The CDR3 DNA reads TGCGCCAGCAGCTTGGCCGCGGGAGGTGGTGAGCAGTACTTC. Encoded protein: CASSLAAGGGEQYF.

This clonotype was found many times. The chain uses TRBV5-1 and TRBJ1-3; the D is unclear. The length of the CDR3 is 14 residues. V was trimmed by 4 bases and J by 4 bases, leaving 12 bases between them. Germline values: CDR1 SGHRS, CDR2 YFSETQ. The CDR3 DNA follows: TGCGCCAGCAGCCCTATCCCGGACGGAAACACCATATATTTT. Residues: CASSPIPDGNTIYF.

This clonotype was recorded many times. This rearrangement joins TRBV12-3 or TRBV12-4 to TRBJ2-2; possibly TRBD1 for D (6 bases). V gave up 3 bases and J gave up 0 bases, with 11 bases separating them. This CDR3 comprises 16 residues. The CDR3 spells CASSFRGTANTGELFF. The CDR3 region has the DNA TGTGCCAGCAGTTTCAGGGGAACGGCGAACACCGGGGAGCTGTTTTTT.

This rearrangement joins TRBV20-1 to TRBJ2-7; D remains ambiguous. CDR1 and CDR2 from the germline V gene are DFQATT and SNEGSKA (reference sequence). V lost 1 base and J lost 3, with 10 bases in between. The CDR3 runs to 13 residues. CDR3 loop: CSARVPLVYEQYF. In nucleotides, the CDR3 is TGCAGTGCTAGAGTCCCGCTAGTCTACGAGCAGTACTTC.

The sample holds many counts of this clonotype. The chain carries TRBV29-1 and TRBJ2-2; D assignment may be TRBD1 or TRBD2 (6 bases each). This CDR3 has 15 residues. Trimming took 5 bases from V and 2 from J, leaving 15 bases between them. CDR1 and CDR2 (germline): SQVTM, ANQGSEA. CDR3 coding DNA: TGCAGCGTTCTCCCGGGGGCCCCTAACACCGGGGAGCTGTTTTTT. Protein product: CSVLPGAPNTGELFF.

This clonotype was seen many times. V gene TRBV19 combines with J gene TRBJ1-5; the D is unclear. The CDR3 loop spans 14 amino acids. V shed 1 base and J shed 7 bases, with 11 bases lying between them. The germline V gene has CDR1 LNHDA and CDR2 SQIVND (reference sequence). CDR3 in amino acids: CASSIGRTYQPQHF. The CDR3 coding sequence is TGTGCCAGTAGTATAGGACGTACGTACCAGCCCCAGCATTTT.

This clonotype has just a few counts. V is TRBV6-1 and J is TRBJ2-5, with 8 bases fitting TRBD2. CDR1 is MNHNS, CDR2 SASEGT, per germline. V lost 7 bases to trimming and J lost 5 bases; unmatched junction nucleotides: 9. The CDR3 runs 14 residues. CDR3: CASTTGGEGETQYF. The CDR3 DNA reads TGTGCCAGCACCACGGGAGGGGAGGGGGAGACCCAGTACTTC.

This clonotype was found many times. The chain employs TRBV6-2 or TRBV6-3 and TRBJ2-5; 10 nucleotides agree with TRBD2. V lost 6 bases to trimming and J lost 5 bases; unmatched junction nucleotides: 6. Germline V gene sequence: CDR1 MNHEY, CDR2 SVGEGT. This CDR3 is 14 amino acids long. CDR3 loop: CASSFSGRQETQYF. CDR3 coding DNA: TGTGCCAGCAGCTTTAGCGGGAGGCAGGAGACCCAGTACTTC.

In this sample, this clonotype turned up many times. This chain links TRBV24-1 with TRBJ1-2; D is unclear. The V end lost 4 bases, the J end lost 2 bases, and 4 bases lay between the germline ends. CDR1 is KGHDR and CDR2 is SFDVKD in the germline V gene. CDR3 length: 12 amino acids. The DNA of the CDR3 is TGTGCCACCAGTGACCAGAACTATGGCTACACCTTC. It is translated as CATSDQNYGYTF.

This clonotype was seen just once. The gene calls are TRBV5-1 and TRBJ2-2; 7 bases align to TRBD2. CDR1 and CDR2 from the germline V gene are SGHRS and YFSETQ. The length of the CDR3 is 16 residues. Trimming cost V 4 bases and J 0 bases; bases outside gene matches: 6. The CDR3 region has the DNA TGCGCCAGCAGCCCCGGACTAGGGACGAACACCGGGGAGCTGTTTTTT. Amino acid sequence: CASSPGLGTNTGELFF.

This clonotype was seen only a few times. The chain is built from TRBV27 and TRBJ2-7; D might be TRBD1 (6 bases). The germline V gene encodes CDR1 MNHEY and CDR2 SMNVEV (reference sequence). This CDR3 is built from 12 residues. V lost 4 bases and J lost 6, with 10 bases in between. The CDR3 sequence: CASSSRGSEQYF. The CDR3, as DNA: TGTGCCAGCAGTTCCAGGGGTAGCGAGCAGTACTTC.

This clonotype was picked up a small number of times. This chain connects TRBV28 to TRBJ2-4, with a weak D call TRBD1 (5 bases). The CDR3 runs 14 residues. CDR1 and CDR2 from the germline V gene are MDHEN and SYDVKM. The V end was cut by 2 bases, the J end by 6 bases, with 11 bases between. The CDR3 loop is CASSLQGVGNIQYF. The CDR3 DNA sequence: TGTGCCAGCAGTTTACAGGGCGTGGGAAACATTCAGTACTTC.

This clonotype was picked up many times. The genes are TRBV6-2 or TRBV6-3 and TRBJ1-2, with unresolved D. V lost 6 bases and J 2 bases, leaving 10 bases between the germline ends. There are 13 residues in the CDR3. Germline V gives CDR1 MNHEY, CDR2 SVGEGT. CDR3 sequence reads: CASSATPNYGYTF. As DNA, the CDR3 is TGTGCCAGCAGCGCGACCCCGAACTATGGCTACACCTTC.

This clonotype was observed at least ten times. This chain joins TRBV19 and TRBJ1-5; D might be TRBD1 (5 bases). CDR1 LNHDA and CDR2 SQIVND come from the germline V gene (reference sequence). Trimming stripped 5 bases from V and 6 bases from J, with 11 bases between. The CDR3 length is 13 residues. This CDR3 reads CASSWGRAQPQHF. CDR3 nucleotides: TGTGCCAGTAGTTGGGGGAGGGCTCAGCCCCAGCATTTT.

The V call is TRBV4-1, the J call TRBJ2-5; maybe TRBD2 (5 bases). The CDR3 loop spans 14 amino acids. V gave up 2 bases and J gave up 0 bases, with 7 bases separating them. CDR1 and CDR2 (germline): MGHRA, YSYEKL. The CDR3 sequence: CASSQKDYQETQYF. The CDR3, as DNA: TGCGCCAGCAGCCAAAAGGACTACCAAGAGACCCAGTACTTC.

The gene calls are TRBV11-1 and TRBJ2-7, with D possibly matching TRBD2 (6 bases). The V end was cut by 5 bases, the J end by 6 bases, with 20 bases between. The CDR3 length is 15 residues. Germline CDR1 SGHAT, CDR2 FQDESV (reference sequence). The CDR3 here is CASSKRGTHVFEQYF. CDR3 coding DNA: TGTGCCAGCAGCAAACGCGGGACGCATGTCTTCGAGCAGTACTTC.

This clonotype was observed many times. The gene calls are TRBV12-3 or TRBV12-4 and TRBJ2-7; no clear D. V was pared by 4 bases and J by 2 bases, with 15 bases between. The CDR3 extends over 15 amino acids. The CDR3 sequence is CASSSTRQAPYEQYF. The CDR3 coding sequence is TGTGCCAGCAGTTCTACGAGGCAGGCCCCCTACGAGCAGTACTTC.

This clonotype was recorded at least ten times. The chain uses TRBV5-1 and TRBJ1-3, with unresolved D. Germline V gene sequence: CDR1 SGHRS, CDR2 YFSETQ. This CDR3 has 15 residues. Trimming removed 0 bases at V and 0 bases at J, with 7 bases between. For the CDR3, the DNA is TGCGCCAGCAGCTTGGAAGGCGTCTCTGGAAACACCATATATTTT. It translates to CASSLEGVSGNTIYF.

This clonotype was picked up many times. CDR3 protein: CASSIDTNQPQHF. The CDR3 coding sequence is TGTGCCAGCAGTATTGACACAAATCAGCCCCAGCATTTT. V is TRBV7-3 and J is TRBJ1-5; no firm D call. CDR1 and CDR2 (germline): SGHTA, FQGTGA. This CDR3 is 13 amino acids long. Between the trimmed V and J ends, which lost 6 bases and 4 bases, there was a span of 10 bases.

The chain couples TRBV19 to TRBJ1-5, with a weak D call TRBD1 (6 bases). V was cut by 5 bases and J by 5 bases, with 16 bases left in between. This CDR3 contains 15 residues. Germline-derived CDR1 and CDR2 are LNHDA and SQIVND (reference sequence). The CDR3 region is CASSQHRDNYQPQHF. CDR3 nucleotide sequence: TGTGCCAGTAGTCAACACCGGGACAATTATCAGCCCCAGCATTTT.

This clonotype was detected many times. The chain carries TRBV7-8 and TRBJ2-4; TRBD1 agrees at 10 bases. Germline V lookup: CDR1 SGHVS, CDR2 FQNEAQ. Trimming at V came to 1 base and at J to 6 bases, leaving 3 bases not matched to a gene. The CDR3 contains 15 residues. The CDR3 DNA follows: TGTGCCAGCAGCTTAGGCAGGACAGGGGGAAACATTCAGTACTTC. Amino acid sequence: CASSLGRTGGNIQYF.

This clonotype came up many times. The CDR3 sequence is CATSDLTGSEQYF. CDR3 nucleotide sequence: TGTGCCACCAGTGACCTGACAGGGAGCGAGCAGTACTTC. The genes are TRBV24-1 and TRBJ2-7; 7 bases agree with TRBD1. Germline V gene lookup returns CDR1 KGHDR and CDR2 SFDVKD. The CDR3 loop spans 13 amino acids. Trimming at V came to 4 bases and at J to 6 bases, leaving 5 bases not matched to a gene.

This clonotype was found many times. The chain couples TRBV20-1 to TRBJ1-5; TRBD1 is a possible D gene (5 bases). V dropped 2 bases and J dropped 3 bases, with 11 bases sitting between them. Per germline, CDR1 DFQATT and CDR2 SNEGSKA (reference sequence). This CDR3 is built from 14 residues. CDR3 in amino acids: CSARRTGSNQPQHF. Here the CDR3 DNA reads TGCAGTGCTAGAAGAACAGGTTCCAATCAGCCCCAGCATTTT.